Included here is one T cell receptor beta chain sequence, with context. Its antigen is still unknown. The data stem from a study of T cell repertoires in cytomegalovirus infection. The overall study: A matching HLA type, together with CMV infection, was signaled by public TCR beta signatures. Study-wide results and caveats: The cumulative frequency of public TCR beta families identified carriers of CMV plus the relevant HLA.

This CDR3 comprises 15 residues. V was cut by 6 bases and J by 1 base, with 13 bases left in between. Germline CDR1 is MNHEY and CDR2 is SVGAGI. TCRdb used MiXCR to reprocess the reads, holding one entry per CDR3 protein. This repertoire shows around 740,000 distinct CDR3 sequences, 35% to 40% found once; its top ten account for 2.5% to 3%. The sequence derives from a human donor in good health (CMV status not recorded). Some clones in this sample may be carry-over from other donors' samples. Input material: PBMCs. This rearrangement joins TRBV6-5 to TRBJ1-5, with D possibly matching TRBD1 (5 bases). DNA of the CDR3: TGTGCCAGCAGCCCAAGGGACGCAAGCAATCAGCCCCAGCATTTT. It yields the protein CASSPRDASNQPQHF.